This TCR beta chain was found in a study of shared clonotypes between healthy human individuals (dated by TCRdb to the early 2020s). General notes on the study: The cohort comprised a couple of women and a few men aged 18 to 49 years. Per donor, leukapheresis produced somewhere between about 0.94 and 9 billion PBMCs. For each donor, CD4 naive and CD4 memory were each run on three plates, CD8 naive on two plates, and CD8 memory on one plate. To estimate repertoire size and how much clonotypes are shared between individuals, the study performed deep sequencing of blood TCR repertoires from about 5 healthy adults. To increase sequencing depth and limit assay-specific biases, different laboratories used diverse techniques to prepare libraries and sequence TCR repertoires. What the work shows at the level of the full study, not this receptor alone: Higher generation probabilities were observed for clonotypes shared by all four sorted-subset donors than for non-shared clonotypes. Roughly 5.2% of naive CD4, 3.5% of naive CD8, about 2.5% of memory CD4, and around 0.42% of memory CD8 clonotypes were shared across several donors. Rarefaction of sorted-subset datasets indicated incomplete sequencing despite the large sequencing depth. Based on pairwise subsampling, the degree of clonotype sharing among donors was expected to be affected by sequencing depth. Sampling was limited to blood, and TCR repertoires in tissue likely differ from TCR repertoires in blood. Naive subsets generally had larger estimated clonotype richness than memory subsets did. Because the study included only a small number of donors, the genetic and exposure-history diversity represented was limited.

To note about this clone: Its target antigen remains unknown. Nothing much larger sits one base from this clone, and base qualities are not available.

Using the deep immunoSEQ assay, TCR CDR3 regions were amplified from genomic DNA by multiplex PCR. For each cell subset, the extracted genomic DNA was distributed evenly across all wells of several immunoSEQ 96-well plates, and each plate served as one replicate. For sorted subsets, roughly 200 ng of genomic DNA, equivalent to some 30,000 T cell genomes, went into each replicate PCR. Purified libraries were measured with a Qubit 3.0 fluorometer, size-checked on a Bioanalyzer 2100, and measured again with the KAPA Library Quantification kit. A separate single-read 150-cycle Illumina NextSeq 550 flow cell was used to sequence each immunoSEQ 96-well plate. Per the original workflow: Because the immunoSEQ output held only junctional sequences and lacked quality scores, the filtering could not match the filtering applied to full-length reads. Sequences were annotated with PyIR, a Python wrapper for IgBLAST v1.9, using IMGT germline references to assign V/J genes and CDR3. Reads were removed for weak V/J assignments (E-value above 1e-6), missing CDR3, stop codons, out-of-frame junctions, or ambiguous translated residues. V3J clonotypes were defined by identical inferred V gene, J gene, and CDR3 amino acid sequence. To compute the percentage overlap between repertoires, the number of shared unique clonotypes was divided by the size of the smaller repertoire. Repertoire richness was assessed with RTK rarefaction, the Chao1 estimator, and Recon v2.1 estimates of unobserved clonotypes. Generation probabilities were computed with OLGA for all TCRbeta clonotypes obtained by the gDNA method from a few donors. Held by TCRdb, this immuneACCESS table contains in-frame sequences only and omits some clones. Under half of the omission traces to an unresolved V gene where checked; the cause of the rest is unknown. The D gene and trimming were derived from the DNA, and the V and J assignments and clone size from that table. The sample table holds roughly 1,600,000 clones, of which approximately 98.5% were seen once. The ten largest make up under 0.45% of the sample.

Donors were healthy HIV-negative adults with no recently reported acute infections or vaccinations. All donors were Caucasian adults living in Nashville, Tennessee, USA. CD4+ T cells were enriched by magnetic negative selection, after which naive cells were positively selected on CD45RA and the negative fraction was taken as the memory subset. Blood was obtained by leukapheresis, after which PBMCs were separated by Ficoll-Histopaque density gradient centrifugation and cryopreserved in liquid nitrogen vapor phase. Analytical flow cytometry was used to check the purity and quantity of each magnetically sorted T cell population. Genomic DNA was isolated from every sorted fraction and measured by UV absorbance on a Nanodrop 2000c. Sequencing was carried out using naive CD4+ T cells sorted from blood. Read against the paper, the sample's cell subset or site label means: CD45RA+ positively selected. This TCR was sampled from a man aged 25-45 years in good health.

CDR3 sequence: CASSGGRGLTGELFF. The DNA sequence is as follows: TGCGCCAGCAGCGGCGGGAGGGGGCTCACCGGGGAGCTGTTTTTT. This chain joins TRBV4-1 to TRBJ2-2; 9 junctional bases match TRBD2. Trimming leaves V shorter by 5 bases and J shorter by 4 bases, with the junction holding 5 bases beyond the gene matches. Counted from cysteine to phenylalanine, this CDR3 has 15 amino acids. Only CDR3 DNA is held: 45 bases, read in frame from base 1. CDR1 MGHRA and CDR2 YSYEKL were looked up in the germline V gene.